The 4 T cell receptor beta chains below come from one sample, sequenced in a study of blood T cell repertoires in COVID-19. Measured with immunoSEQ multiplex PCR; TCRdb has only the in-frame clones, and not every one. This repertoire shows tens of thousands of clones, roughly 80% found once; its top ten account for around 4.5%. Source material: peripheral blood. The receptors originated from a woman aged 50 to 60 with acute or convalescent COVID-19.

This chain links TRBV12-3 or TRBV12-4 with TRBJ1-1; D is unresolved. This CDR3 region has 12 residues. V lost 6 bases, J lost 5 bases, and 10 bases lay in between. CDR3 sequence (DNA): TGTGCCAGCAGGGTCGGCGGGACTGAAGCTTTCTTT. It codes for CASRVGGTEAFF.

This clone turned up a few times. The chain combines TRBV2 with TRBJ1-5; 9 nucleotides match TRBD1. CDR3 size: 13 residues. After removal of 6 bases from V and 5 bases from J, the junction contained 2 bases not matched to a gene. Germline lookup yields CDR1 SNHLY and CDR2 FYNNEI. The DNA for the CDR3 is TGTGCCAGCAGGGGACAGGGATATCAGCCCCAGCATTTT. Residues: CASRGQGYQPQHF. The full variable domain, in which reference TRBV2 and TRBJ1-5 provide the parts outside the CDR3, is EPEVTQTPSHQVTQMGQEVILRCVPISNHLYFYWYRQILGQKVEFLVSFYNNEISEKSEIFDDQFSVERPDGSNFTLKIRSTKLEDSAMYFCASRGQGYQPQHFGDGTRLSIL.

This clone was observed a few times. The V gene is TRBV19, the J gene TRBJ1-2; a weak D match, TRBD1 (6 bases). V shed 3 bases and J shed 1 base, with 12 bases lying between them. The germline V gene has CDR1 LNHDA and CDR2 SQIVND (reference sequence). The CDR3 loop spans 15 amino acids. CDR3 sequence (DNA): TGTGCCAGTAGTATTCCGGGACAAAATAACTATGGCTACACCTTC. The encoded protein is CASSIPGQNNYGYTF.

The chain has TRBV6-2 or TRBV6-3 and TRBJ2-7, with D unresolved. The length of the CDR3 is 14 residues. V dropped 2 bases and J dropped 0 bases, with 8 bases sitting between them. Germline V gene lookup returns CDR1 MNHEY and CDR2 SVGEGT. The CDR3 protein is CASSYGLVSYEQYF. CDR3 DNA sequence: TGTGCCAGCAGTTACGGGCTGGTCTCCTACGAGCAGTACTTC.